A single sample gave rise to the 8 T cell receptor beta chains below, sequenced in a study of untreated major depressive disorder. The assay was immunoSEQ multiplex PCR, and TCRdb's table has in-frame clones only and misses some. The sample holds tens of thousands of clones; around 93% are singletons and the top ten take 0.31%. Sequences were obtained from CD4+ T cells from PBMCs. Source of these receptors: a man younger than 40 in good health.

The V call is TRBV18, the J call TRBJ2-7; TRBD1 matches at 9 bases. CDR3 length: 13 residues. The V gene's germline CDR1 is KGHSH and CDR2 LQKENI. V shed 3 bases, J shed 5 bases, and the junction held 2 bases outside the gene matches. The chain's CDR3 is CASSPGTGHEQYF. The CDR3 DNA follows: TGTGCCAGCTCACCCGGGACAGGGCACGAGCAGTACTTC.

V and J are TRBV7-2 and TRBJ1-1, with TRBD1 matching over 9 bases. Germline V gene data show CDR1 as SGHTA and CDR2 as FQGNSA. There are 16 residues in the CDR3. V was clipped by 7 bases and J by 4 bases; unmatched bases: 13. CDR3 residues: CASTWGQGGRGTEAFF. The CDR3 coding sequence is TGTGCCAGCACTTGGGGACAGGGAGGTCGTGGCACTGAAGCTTTCTTT.

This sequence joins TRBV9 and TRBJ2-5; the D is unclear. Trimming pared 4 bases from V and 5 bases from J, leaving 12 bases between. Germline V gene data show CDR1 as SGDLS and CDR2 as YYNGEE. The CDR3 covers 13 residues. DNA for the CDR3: TGTGCCAGCAGCATTCAGGATGGCGAGACCCAGTACTTC. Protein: CASSIQDGETQYF.

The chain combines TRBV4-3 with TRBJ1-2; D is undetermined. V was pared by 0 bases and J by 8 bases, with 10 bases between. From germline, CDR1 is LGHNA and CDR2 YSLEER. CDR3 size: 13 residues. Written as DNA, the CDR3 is TGCGCCAGCAGCCAAGACAAGGTGGGGGGCTACACCTTC. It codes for CASSQDKVGGYTF.

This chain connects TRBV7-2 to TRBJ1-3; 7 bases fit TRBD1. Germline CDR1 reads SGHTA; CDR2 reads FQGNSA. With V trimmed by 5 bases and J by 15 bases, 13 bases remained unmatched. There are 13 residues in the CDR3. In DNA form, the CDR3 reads TGTGCCAGCAGCGCGCGGGGGGACAGCGCTGGATATTTT. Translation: CASSARGDSAGYF.

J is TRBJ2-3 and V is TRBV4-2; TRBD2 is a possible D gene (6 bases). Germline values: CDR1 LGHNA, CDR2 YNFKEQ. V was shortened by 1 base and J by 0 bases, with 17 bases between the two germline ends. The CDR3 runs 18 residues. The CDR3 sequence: CASSQASLASTSTDTQYF. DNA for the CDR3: TGTGCCAGCAGCCAAGCATCCCTAGCGAGTACTAGCACAGATACGCAGTATTTT.

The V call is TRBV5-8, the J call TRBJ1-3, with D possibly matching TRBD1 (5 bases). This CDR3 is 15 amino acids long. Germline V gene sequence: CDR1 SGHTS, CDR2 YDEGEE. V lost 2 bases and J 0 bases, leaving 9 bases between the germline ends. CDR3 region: CASSLAGSSGNTIYF. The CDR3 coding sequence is TGTGCCAGCAGCTTAGCAGGGAGCTCTGGAAACACCATATATTTT.

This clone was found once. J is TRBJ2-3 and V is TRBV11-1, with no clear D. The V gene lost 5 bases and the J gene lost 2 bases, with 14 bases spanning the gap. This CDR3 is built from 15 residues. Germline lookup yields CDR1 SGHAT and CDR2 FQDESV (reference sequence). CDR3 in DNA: TGTGCCAGCAGCCCGAGACTTACGGTCACAGATACGCAGTATTTT. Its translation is CASSPRLTVTDTQYF.